The rows below give T cell receptor beta chains drawn from one sample of a study of blood T cell repertoires in COVID-19. Generated by immunoSEQ multiplex PCR, the TCRdb table keeps only in-frame clones and is missing some. Seen here are 150,000 to 200,000 clones, around nine tenths observed once, and the top ten hold around an eighth. Sequences were obtained from peripheral blood. The source of these receptors is a woman in her sixties or seventies with COVID-19, enrolled during active disease. CDR3s include the opening cysteine and the closing phenylalanine or tryptophan. The order of the fields is clone size, V gene, J gene, D gene, CDR3 protein, CDR3 DNA. A D gene is named only where the DNA matches it firmly. A clone size is listed for some rows: how often the clone was seen (once, few, many), or a class if it is expanded.

NA	TRBV5-1	TRBJ2-1	TRBD2	CASSGGTSGIYNEQFF	TGCGCCAGCAGCGGCGGGACTAGCGGGATCTACAATGAGCAGTTCTTC
NA	TRBV19	TRBJ2-1	TRBD2	CASSSGGSYDEQFF	TGTGCCAGTAGTTCCGGCGGGAGTTACGATGAGCAGTTCTTC
NA	TRBV7-3	TRBJ2-1	NA	CASSPSGQPYNEQFF	TGTGCCAGCAGCCCCAGCGGGCAGCCCTACAATGAGCAGTTCTTC
few	TRBV19	TRBJ2-3	TRBD2	CASSIGASGRGTYTQYF	TGTGCCAGTAGTATTGGGGCTAGCGGGAGAGGCACATATACGCAGTATTTT
few	TRBV7-9	TRBJ1-2	NA	CASSPPGIIYGYTF	TGTGCCAGCAGCCCCCCAGGGATAATCTATGGCTACACCTTC
NA	TRBV6-5	TRBJ1-2	NA	CASRLARGGSYGYTF	TGTGCCAGCAGACTTGCAAGGGGAGGGAGCTATGGCTACACCTTC
NA	TRBV10-1	TRBJ2-7	TRBD1	CASRREGGTGCDEQYF	TGCGCCAGCAGAAGGGAGGGCGGGACAGGGTGTGACGAGCAGTACTTC
NA	TRBV28	TRBJ2-7	TRBD2	CASRHPRLAGVNEQYF	TGTGCCAGCAGACACCCTCGACTAGCGGGAGTCAACGAGCAGTACTTC
NA	TRBV5-6	TRBJ1-6	NA	CASSLAGSSSPLHF	TGTGCCAGCAGCTTGGCAGGATCGAGCTCACCCCTCCACTTT
NA	TRBV11-3	TRBJ2-3	TRBD2	CASAVLAGTDTQYF	TGTGCCAGCGCCGTACTAGCGGGGACAGATACGCAGTATTTT
NA	TRBV28	TRBJ2-1	TRBD2	CASSAAGAVYNEQFF	TGTGCCAGCAGTGCAGCGGGAGCGGTGTACAATGAGCAGTTCTTC
once	TRBV6-2/TRBV6-3	TRBJ2-7	TRBD1	CASSQRTGAYEQYF	TGTGCCAGCAGTCAACGGACAGGGGCCTACGAGCAGTACTTC